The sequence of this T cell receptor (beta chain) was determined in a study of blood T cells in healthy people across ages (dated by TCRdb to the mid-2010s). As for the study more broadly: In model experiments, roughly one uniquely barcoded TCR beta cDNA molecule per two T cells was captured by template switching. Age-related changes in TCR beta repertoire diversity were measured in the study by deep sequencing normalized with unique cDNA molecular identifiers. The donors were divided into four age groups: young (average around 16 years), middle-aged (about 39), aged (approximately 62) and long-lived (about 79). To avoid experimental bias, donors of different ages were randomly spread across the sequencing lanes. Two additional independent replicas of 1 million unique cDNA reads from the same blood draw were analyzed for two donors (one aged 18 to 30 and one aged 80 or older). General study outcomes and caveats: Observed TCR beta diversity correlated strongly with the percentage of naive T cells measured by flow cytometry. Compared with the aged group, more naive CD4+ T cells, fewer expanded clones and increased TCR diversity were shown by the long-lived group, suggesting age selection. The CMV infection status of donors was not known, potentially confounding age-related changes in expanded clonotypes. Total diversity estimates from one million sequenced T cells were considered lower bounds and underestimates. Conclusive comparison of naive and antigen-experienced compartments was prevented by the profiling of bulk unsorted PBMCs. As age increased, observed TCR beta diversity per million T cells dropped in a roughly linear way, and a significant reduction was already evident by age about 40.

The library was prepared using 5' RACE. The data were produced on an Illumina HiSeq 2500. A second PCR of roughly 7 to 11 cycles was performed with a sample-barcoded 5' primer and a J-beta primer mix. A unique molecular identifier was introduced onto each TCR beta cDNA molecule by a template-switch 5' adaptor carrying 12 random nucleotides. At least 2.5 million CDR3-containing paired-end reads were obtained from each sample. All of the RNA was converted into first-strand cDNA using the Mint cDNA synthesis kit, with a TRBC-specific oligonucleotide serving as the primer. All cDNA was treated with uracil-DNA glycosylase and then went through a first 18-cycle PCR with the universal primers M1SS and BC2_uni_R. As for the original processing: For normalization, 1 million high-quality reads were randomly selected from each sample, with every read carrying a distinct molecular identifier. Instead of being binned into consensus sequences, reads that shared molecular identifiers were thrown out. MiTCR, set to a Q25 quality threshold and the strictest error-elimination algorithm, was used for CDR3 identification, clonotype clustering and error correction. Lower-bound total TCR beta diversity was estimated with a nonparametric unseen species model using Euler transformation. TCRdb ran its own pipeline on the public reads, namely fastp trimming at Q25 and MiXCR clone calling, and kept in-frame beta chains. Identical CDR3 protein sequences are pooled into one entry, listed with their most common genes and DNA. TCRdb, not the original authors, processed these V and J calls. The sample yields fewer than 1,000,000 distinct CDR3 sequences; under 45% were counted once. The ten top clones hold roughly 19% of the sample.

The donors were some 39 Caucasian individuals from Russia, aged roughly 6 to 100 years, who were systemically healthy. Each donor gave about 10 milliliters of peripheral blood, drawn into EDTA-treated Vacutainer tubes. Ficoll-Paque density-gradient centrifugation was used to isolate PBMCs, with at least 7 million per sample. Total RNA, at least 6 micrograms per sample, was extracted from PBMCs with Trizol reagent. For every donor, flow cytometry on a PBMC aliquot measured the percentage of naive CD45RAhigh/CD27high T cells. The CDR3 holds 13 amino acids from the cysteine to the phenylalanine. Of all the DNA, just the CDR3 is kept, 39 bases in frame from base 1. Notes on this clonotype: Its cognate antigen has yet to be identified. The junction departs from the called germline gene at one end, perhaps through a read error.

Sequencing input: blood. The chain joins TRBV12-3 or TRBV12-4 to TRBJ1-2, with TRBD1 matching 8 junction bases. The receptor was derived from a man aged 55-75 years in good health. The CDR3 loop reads CASRVTGDYSYTF. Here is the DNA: TGTGCCAGCAGAGTGACAGGGGACTATAGCTACACCTTC.